The 14 T cell receptor beta chains below all came from one sample that was sequenced in a study of blood T cell repertoires in COVID-19. Here immunoSEQ multiplex PCR was the method, and the copy in TCRdb shows in-frame clones only, minus some. The sample records about 400,000 clones, around nine tenths being singletons. Sequenced sample: PBMCs or T cells enriched from blood (not recorded which). The receptors shown here come from a woman younger than 45 who had recovered from COVID-19.

The J gene is TRBJ2-1, the V gene TRBV1; the DNA was not compared with TRBD1, the D call given in the table. TRBV1 is a known pseudogene. The CDR3 totals 18 residues. The CDR3 bases are TGCACCAGCAGCCAAGATTTTGGGCGAGCTTGTACCATCAATGAGCAGTTCTTC. Translation: CTSSQDFGRACTINEQFF.

The chain is built from TRBV12-3 or TRBV12-4 and TRBJ2-4, with TRBD1 as a possible D gene (5 bases). The CDR3 is 10 residues long. V gave up 8 bases and J gave up 9 bases, with 8 bases separating them. The CDR3 is CASGRGIQYF. CDR3 DNA sequence: TGTGCCAGCGGAAGGGGCATTCAGTACTTC.

The chain joins TRBV5-1 to TRBJ1-3, with D uncertain. The V end lost 0 bases, the J end lost 5 bases, and 9 bases lay between the germline ends. The CDR3 spans 14 residues. Germline loops: CDR1 SGHRS, CDR2 YFSETQ. The CDR3 spells CASSLGAGRNTIYF. As DNA, the CDR3 is TGCGCCAGCAGCTTGGGGGCAGGCCGAAACACCATATATTTT.

The chain links TRBV6-5 to TRBJ1-4, with D possibly being TRBD1 (6 bases). The germline gives CDR1 MNHEY, CDR2 SVGAGI. CDR3 length equals 14 residues. The V end lost 2 bases, the J end lost 7 bases, and 11 bases lay between the germline ends. In DNA form, the CDR3 reads TGTGCCAGCAGTTACGGCCAGGGGAGTGAAAAACTGTTTTTT. The encoded protein is CASSYGQGSEKLFF.

This rearrangement joins TRBV21-1 to TRBJ2-1; the table's D call, TRBD1, has no DNA check behind it. TRBV21-1 is given as a pseudogene. The CDR3 totals 14 residues. The CDR3 protein is CASSARGPYNEQFF. The CDR3 DNA sequence: TGTGCCAGCAGCGCCAGGGGTCCTTACAATGAGCAGTTCTTC.

The chain joins TRBV30 to TRBJ2-1; TRBD2 is a possible D gene (6 bases). The CDR3 spans 16 residues. Germline V gene lookup returns CDR1 GTSNPN and CDR2 SVGIG (reference sequence). The V gene lost 0 bases and the J gene lost 3 bases, with 15 bases spanning the gap. CDR3 nucleotide sequence: TGTGCCTGGAGTGTACTAGGTAGCGGAGACTACAATGAGCAGTTCTTC. This gives the protein CAWSVLGSGDYNEQFF.

This chain joins TRBV28 and TRBJ1-5; 9 bases map to TRBD1. The CDR3 is 19 amino acids. Germline loops: CDR1 MDHEN, CDR2 SYDVKM. J gave up 0 bases and V 2 bases, and 11 bases lay outside the gene matches. CDR3 sequence (DNA): TGTGCCAGCAGTTTAGCAAACAGGGGGCCCGAAAGTAGCAATCAGCCCCAGCATTTT. Protein: CASSLANRGPESSNQPQHF.

The chain uses TRBV6-5 and TRBJ1-6; 9 positions match TRBD1. The germline CDR1 and CDR2 sequences are MNHEY and SVGAGI. The CDR3 covers 15 residues. J gave up 2 bases and V 6 bases, and 2 bases lay outside the gene matches. The chain's CDR3 is CASRDRGTYNSPLHF. In DNA form, the CDR3 reads TGTGCCAGCAGAGACAGGGGGACCTATAATTCACCCCTCCACTTT.

This clone was picked up one time. The chain is built from TRBV28 and TRBJ2-1; a weak D match, TRBD2 (5 bases). This CDR3 spans 17 amino acids. Trimming cost V 2 bases and J 0 bases, with 14 bases left between them. Germline lookup yields CDR1 MDHEN and CDR2 SYDVKM. The CDR3 reads CASSLRAGINSYNEQFF. CDR3 DNA sequence: TGTGCCAGCAGTTTAAGGGCGGGCATCAACTCCTACAATGAGCAGTTCTTC.

In its sample, this clone was seen a few times. The chain joins TRBV30 to TRBJ2-7, with D maybe TRBD2 (5 bases). The V gene lost 0 bases and the J gene lost 1 base, with 16 bases spanning the gap. The CDR3 contains 16 residues. Per germline, CDR1 GTSNPN and CDR2 SVGIG (reference sequence). The CDR3, as DNA: TGTGCCTGGAGTGTACGAGAGGGAACCAAGTCCTACGAGCAGTACTTC. Translation: CAWSVREGTKSYEQYF. Complete variable domain (other parts from reference TRBV30 and TRBJ2-7): SQTIHQWPATLVQPVGSPLSLECTVEGTSNPNLYWYRQAAGRGLQLLFYSVGIGQISSEVPQNLSASRPQDRQFILSSKKLLLSDSGFYLCAWSVREGTKSYEQYFGPGTRLTVT.

The table lists this clone with a count of one. The chain links TRBV11-2 to TRBJ1-2; 7 nucleotides line up with TRBD1. Germline CDR1 reads SGHAT; CDR2 reads FQNNGV. V dropped 6 bases and J dropped 4; count of bases not matched to a gene: 8. The CDR3 is 14 amino acids. This CDR3 reads CASRGDRAPYGYTF. DNA of the CDR3: TGTGCCAGCAGGGGTGACAGGGCCCCCTATGGCTACACCTTC.

The chain links TRBV7-2 to TRBJ2-5, with 7 bases that match TRBD1. Trimming cost V 1 base and J 5 bases; bases outside gene matches: 1. Germline assignment: CDR1 SGHTA and CDR2 FQGNSA. The CDR3 has 13 amino acids. The CDR3 protein is CASSLGGQETQYF. The CDR3 region has the DNA TGTGCCAGCAGCTTAGGGGGACAGGAGACCCAGTACTTC.

The chain employs TRBV4-2 and TRBJ2-5; the match to TRBD1 covers 7 bases. CDR1 is LGHNA and CDR2 is YNFKEQ in the germline V gene. V dropped 4 bases and J dropped 5; count of bases not matched to a gene: 13. There are 16 residues in the CDR3. CDR3 bases: TGTGCCAGCAGCCCTAGAAGGGGGCTTGACATGGAGACCCAGTACTTC. Translated: CASSPRRGLDMETQYF.

The V gene is TRBV20-1, the J gene TRBJ2-1, with 8 bases identical to TRBD2. The J segment lost 4 bases and the V segment lost 3 bases, leaving 8 bases of the junction unmatched. Per the germline V gene, CDR1 is DFQATT and CDR2 is SNEGSKA (reference sequence). CDR3 length: 15 amino acids. The CDR3 DNA follows: TGCAGTGCTAGTGGTCGGGAGGGAAGGTACAATGAGCAGTTCTTC. Residues: CSASGREGRYNEQFF.